This TCR beta chain was captured by sequencing in a study of cytomegalovirus exposure and HLA in healthy donors. Overall study: Earlier results showed roughly 120 million unique TCR beta sequences derived from roughly 200 million T cells. Overall study findings and caveats: Analysis performed later found 16,951 TCR beta sequences associated with HLA alleles at 0.05 false discovery rate.

A multiplex PCR was run with 60 Vbeta primers and 13 Jbeta primers. Sequenced by immunoSEQ multiplex PCR; TCRdb stores in-frame clones only, minus some. The table records fewer than 100,000 clones, around 81% of them present only once. V was pared by 3 bases and J by 2 bases, with 5 bases of the junction left unmatched. Germline V gene sequence: CDR1 SGHDN, CDR2 FVKESK. The CDR3 covers 15 residues. Regarding this clone: Its antigen remains unidentified.

The sequenced material came from PBMCs. The clonotype comes from a male donor in good health and CMV-seronegative. This chain joins TRBV14 and TRBJ2-7; 9 nucleotides agree with TRBD2. The CDR3 nucleotides are TGTGCCAGCAGCCAGGGGGCTAGCGGGACCTACGAGCAGTACTTC. It translates to CASSQGASGTYEQYF.